The subject of this entry is one TCR beta chain. The CDR3 is 12 residues long. Trimming took 3 bases from V and 11 from J, leaving 13 bases between them. Germline CDR1 reads SGHTA; CDR2 reads FQGNSA. Sequenced by immunoSEQ multiplex PCR; TCRdb stores in-frame clones only, minus some. The sample shows 20,000 or so clones, 40% to 50% of them seen only once. The data derive from a study of graft-versus-host responses after intestinal transplantation. This sequence joins TRBV7-2 and TRBJ1-1; D is unresolved. The material was alloreactive CD4+ T cells from a mixed lymphocyte reaction culture, obtained before intestinal transplant. Noted subset: CFSE-low proliferating T cells sorted from roughly 6-day pre-transplant mixed lymphocyte reaction (GvH or HvG direction). The origin of this receptor is a human patient who received an intestinal transplant. CDR3 nucleotide sequence: TGTGCCAGCAGCTTGGGCCCACGGTCTGCTTTCTTT. Its protein product is CASSLGPRSAFF.